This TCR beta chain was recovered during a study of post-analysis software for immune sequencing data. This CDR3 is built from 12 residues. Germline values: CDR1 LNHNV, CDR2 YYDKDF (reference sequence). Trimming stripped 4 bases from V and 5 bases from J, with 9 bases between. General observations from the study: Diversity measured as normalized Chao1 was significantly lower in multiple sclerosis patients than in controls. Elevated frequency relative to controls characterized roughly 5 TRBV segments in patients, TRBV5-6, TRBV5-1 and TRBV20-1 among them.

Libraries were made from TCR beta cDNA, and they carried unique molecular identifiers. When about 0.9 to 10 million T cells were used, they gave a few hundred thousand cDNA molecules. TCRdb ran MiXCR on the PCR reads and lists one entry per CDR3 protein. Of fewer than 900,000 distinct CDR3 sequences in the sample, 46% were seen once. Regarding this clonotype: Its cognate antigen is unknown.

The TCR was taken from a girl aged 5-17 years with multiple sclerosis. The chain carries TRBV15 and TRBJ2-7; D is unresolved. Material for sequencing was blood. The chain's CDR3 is CATSITGDEQYF. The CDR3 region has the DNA TGTGCCACCAGCATAACGGGCGACGAGCAGTACTTC.